A selection of T cell receptor beta chains follows, all from one sample in a study of T cell changes during pregnancy in multiple sclerosis. The data were produced by immunoSEQ multiplex PCR, yet TCRdb's version contains in-frame clones alone and is incomplete. The profile shows 85,000 to 110,000 clones, about 91% of them singletons. The sample consisted of peripheral blood, taken after pregnancy. Every receptor here comes from a female donor with multiple sclerosis, enrolled in a pregnancy study. Each CDR3 is given with its conserved first and last residue. The D gene is left open where the match is weak. Size is omitted from some rows. Given values are once, few, many or a class for expanded clones.

size	V	D	J	CDR3	DNA
NA	TRBV2	NA	TRBJ2-7	CASSIPSRDYEQYF	TGTGCCAGCAGTATTCCTTCCAGGGACTACGAGCAGTACTTC
NA	TRBV27	TRBD1	TRBJ1-2	CASSKETGGSRGYGYTF	TGTGCCAGCTCCAAGGAGACAGGGGGATCACGAGGCTATGGCTACACCTTC
NA	TRBV14	NA	TRBJ2-1	CASSQGPPSSYNEQFF	TGTGCCAGCAGCCAAGGTCCGCCTAGCTCCTACAATGAGCAGTTCTTC
once	TRBV6-6	NA	TRBJ1-1	CASSYSIGGRNTEAFF	TGTGCCAGCAGTTACTCGATCGGAGGGAGGAACACTGAAGCTTTCTTT
NA	TRBV27	TRBD2	TRBJ2-3	CASSPRTGRLAGRDTQYF	TGTGCCAGCAGTCCCCGGACAGGCAGGCTAGCGGGACGGGATACGCAGTATTTT
NA	TRBV6-1	TRBD1	TRBJ2-7	CASSEVGTGPYEQYF	TGTGCCAGCAGTGAGGTCGGGACAGGTCCCTACGAGCAGTACTTC
NA	TRBV6-1	NA	TRBJ1-5	CASSERPGLSNQPQHF	TGTGCCAGCAGTGAAAGGCCAGGGTTAAGCAATCAGCCCCAGCATTTT
NA	TRBV5-1	TRBD2	TRBJ2-3	CASSLEAGGRTDTQYF	TGCGCCAGCAGCTTGGAGGCGGGGGGGCGGACAGATACGCAGTATTTT
NA	TRBV7-9	TRBD1	TRBJ1-6	CASSPVPGQGASSPLHF	TGTGCCAGCAGCCCAGTTCCGGGACAGGGGGCCAGTTCACCCCTCCACTTT
NA	TRBV5-8	NA	TRBJ2-1	CASSLRLASSYNEQFF	TGTGCCAGCAGCTTGAGACTGGCGAGCTCCTACAATGAGCAGTTCTTC
NA	TRBV6-4	NA	TRBJ2-3	CASSDRGTDTQYF	TGTGCCAGCAGTGATCGAGGCACAGATACGCAGTATTTT
NA	TRBV5-1	TRBD1	TRBJ1-1	CASSWWPTGGGNTEAFF	TGCGCCAGCAGCTGGTGGCCTACAGGGGGCGGGAACACTGAAGCTTTCTTT
once	TRBV18	TRBD2	TRBJ2-5	CASSFRTSGNQETQYF	TGTGCCAGCTCATTTCGGACTAGCGGGAATCAAGAGACCCAGTACTTC
NA	TRBV18	NA	TRBJ1-1	CASSLSGSVMNTEAFF	TGTGCCAGCTCACTTTCGGGTAGCGTCATGAACACTGAAGCTTTCTTT
NA	TRBV6-5	TRBD1	TRBJ1-6	CASSPTGGGHSPLHF	TGTGCCAGCAGTCCGACAGGGGGGGGGCATTCACCCCTCCACTTT
NA	TRBV5-1	NA	TRBJ2-1	CASSSGGGSSYNEQFF	TGCGCCAGCAGTTCCGGGGGCGGGAGCTCCTACAATGAGCAGTTCTTC
NA	TRBV7-2	NA	TRBJ1-2	CASSRTRGWEYGYTF	TGTGCCAGCAGCCGCACAAGGGGCTGGGAATATGGCTACACCTTC
NA	TRBV27	TRBD2	TRBJ2-3	CASYKGLVENTQYF	TGTGCCAGCTATAAGGGACTAGTCGAGAATACGCAGTATTTT
NA	TRBV7-9	TRBD2	TRBJ2-7	CASSLSTSVSSYEQYF	TGTGCCAGCAGCCTTTCGACTAGCGTCAGCTCCTACGAGCAGTACTTC
NA	TRBV6-6	NA	TRBJ1-2	CASSYGGGAYGYTF	TGTGCCAGCAGTTACGGGGGGGGAGCTTATGGCTACACCTTC
NA	TRBV4-1	TRBD1	TRBJ1-6	CASSQGPQGGKASPLHF	TGCGCCAGCAGCCAGGGCCCGCAGGGGGGCAAAGCTTCACCCCTCCACTTT